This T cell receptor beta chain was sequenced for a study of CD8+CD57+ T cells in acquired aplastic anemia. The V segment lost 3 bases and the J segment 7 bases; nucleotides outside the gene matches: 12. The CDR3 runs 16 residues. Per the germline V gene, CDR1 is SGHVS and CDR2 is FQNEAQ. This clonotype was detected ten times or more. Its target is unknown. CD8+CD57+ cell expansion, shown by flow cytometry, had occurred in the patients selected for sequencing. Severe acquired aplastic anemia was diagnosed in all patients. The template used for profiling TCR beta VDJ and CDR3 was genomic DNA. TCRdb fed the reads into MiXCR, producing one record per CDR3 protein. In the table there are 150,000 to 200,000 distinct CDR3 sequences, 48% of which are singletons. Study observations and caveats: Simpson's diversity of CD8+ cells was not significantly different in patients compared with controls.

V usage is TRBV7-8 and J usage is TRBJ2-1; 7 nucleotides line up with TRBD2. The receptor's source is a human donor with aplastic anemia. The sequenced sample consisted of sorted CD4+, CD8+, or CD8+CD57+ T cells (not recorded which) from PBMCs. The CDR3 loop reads CASSLAAGSGRNEQFF. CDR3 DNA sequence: TGTGCCAGCAGCTTGGCAGCGGGGTCGGGGCGTAATGAGCAGTTCTTC.